This T cell receptor (beta chain) was sequenced for a study of T cell repertoires in cytomegalovirus infection. Study in general: Well-studied HLA-B-restricted epitopes and recently identified HLA-C-restricted epitopes of CMV were both used in the study. Indications of both CMV infection and matching HLA type were provided by public TCR beta signatures.

Each CDR3 protein is one row after TCRdb ran MiXCR on the reads. Of about 69,000 distinct CDR3 sequences in the sample, more than 25% were seen once. Study-wide results and limits: The response measured ex vivo was dominated by TCR beta clonotypes (HLA-C-restricted and CMV-specific).

This clonotype was counted between two and nine times. Its antigen is undetermined. Sequencing used CD8+ T cells from cultured PBMCs, obtained from culture after CMV antigen stimulation. The sequence was obtained from a human donor in good health (CMV status not recorded). Some clones in this sample may be carry-over from other donors' samples.

The CDR3 DNA reads as TGTGCCAGCAGCTTAGGTGCCGGGCGCTACAATGAGCAGTTCTTC. This sequence encodes CASSLGAGRYNEQFF. The J gene is TRBJ2-1, the V gene TRBV11-2; no reliable D call. This CDR3 comprises 15 residues. In germline, CDR1 is SGHAT, CDR2 FQNNGV. V lost 1 base and J lost 3, with 10 bases in between.